What follows describes a single T cell receptor (beta chain). As handled by the study authors: Cell counts per sample came from amplifying reference gene primers. Assay used: immunoSEQ multiplex PCR; TCRdb lists only in-frame clones, some missing. D and trimming were read from the DNA, whereas the V and J calls and clone size are those reported in that table. The sample lists about 37,000 clones; over 75% were seen once. These data are taken from a study of blood T cell repertoires in COVID-19. Study at large: From the United States, Italy and Spain came samples of acute and convalescent COVID-19. In each case, the material was cDNA or gDNA derived from T cells, B-cell-depleted T cells, or PBMCs.

Looked up from germline, CDR1 is SGHDT and CDR2 is YYEEEE. The CDR3 totals 17 residues. V was pared by 1 base and J by 6 bases, with 10 bases of the junction left unmatched. Sequenced material: peripheral blood. The receptor was derived from a human donor in a cohort sampled during active COVID-19. The J gene is TRBJ2-1, the V gene TRBV5-6, with 10 bases identical to TRBD2. CDR3 DNA: TGTGCCAGCAGCTTGTTTACAGCGGGAGGGCCAGGCAATGAGCAGTTCTTC. Its translation: CASSLFTAGGPGNEQFF.